These 25 T cell receptor beta chains were sequenced from one sample in a study of T cells in Graves' hyperthyroidism and ophthalmopathy. Researchers took RNA transcripts and amplified the TCR beta CDR3 regions from them. An initial round of RT-PCR targeting the TCR CDR3 relied on the HTBI primer set. TCRdb reprocessed the multiplex PCR reads with MiXCR, giving one entry per CDR3 protein. The table lists about 700,000 distinct CDR3 sequences, 14% of them singletons. The sequenced material came from blood. The receptor set was obtained from a woman in her late teens or twenties with Graves' hyperthyroidism.

This clonotype was found many times. This chain links TRBV7-2 with TRBJ2-7; a weak D match, TRBD1 (6 bases). There are 12 residues in the CDR3. Germline-derived CDR1 and CDR2 are SGHTA and FQGNSA. V lost 5 bases and J 5 bases, leaving 10 bases between the germline ends. The CDR3 DNA sequence: TGTGCCAGCAGCGCAACAGGGAACGAGCAGTACTTC. Translation: CASSATGNEQYF.

CDR3 bases: TGTGCCAGCAATGGGAGGGCCGCGGCCAAAAACATTCAGTACTTC. Translated, it gives CASNGRAAAKNIQYF. V and J are TRBV13 and TRBJ2-4; 7 nucleotides agree with TRBD2. J was trimmed by 1 base and V by 7 bases; bases with no gene match: 7. CDR1 PRHDT and CDR2 FYEKMQ come from the germline V gene (reference sequence). The CDR3 is 15 amino acids.

This chain joins TRBV29-1 and TRBJ2-3; the D gene is possibly TRBD2 (5 bases). The CDR3 is 14 residues long. V shed 1 base and J shed 0 bases, with 8 bases lying between them. The V gene's germline CDR1 is SQVTM and CDR2 ANQGSEA. The CDR3 sequence is CSVEVAPSTDTQYF. The CDR3 bases are TGCAGCGTTGAAGTAGCGCCTAGCACAGATACGCAGTATTTT.

This clonotype was seen only a few times. The chain couples TRBV4-1 to TRBJ2-3; D is unresolved. The CDR3 totals 15 residues. Germline-derived CDR1 and CDR2 are MGHRA and YSYEKL. V lost 0 bases and J lost 0, with 7 bases in between. Here the CDR3 reads CASSQDPESTDTQYF. Written as DNA, the CDR3 is TGCGCCAGCAGCCAAGATCCAGAAAGCACAGATACGCAGTATTTT.

This clonotype was seen many times. This rearrangement joins TRBV20-1 to TRBJ1-1; D is undetermined. The V end was cut by 2 bases, the J end by 2 bases, with 15 bases between. Germline V gives CDR1 DFQATT, CDR2 SNEGSKA (reference sequence). The CDR3 length is 15 residues. CDR3 nucleotides: TGCAGTGCTAGAAGACTCGGACGGCTCAACACTGAAGCTTTCTTT. Amino acid sequence: CSARRLGRLNTEAFF.

The CDR3 DNA follows: TGCAGTGCTAGACCGGTTGCCTTCCCCCACACTGAAGCTTTCTTT. It encodes CSARPVAFPHTEAFF. The V gene is TRBV20-1, the J gene TRBJ1-1; D uncertain. Germline V gene lookup returns CDR1 DFQATT and CDR2 SNEGSKA (reference sequence). The CDR3 spans 15 residues. The V end lost 2 bases, the J end lost 3 bases, and 16 bases lay between the germline ends.

This clonotype was recorded a few times. V and J are TRBV6-9 and TRBJ1-1, with 8 bases fitting TRBD1. The germline CDR1 and CDR2 sequences are MNHGY and SVAAGI. V gave up 3 bases and J gave up 5 bases; unmatched junction bases: 8. The CDR3 totals 15 residues. In nucleotides, the CDR3 is TGTGCCAGCAGTTACTCGAACAGGGGGGCAACTGAAGCTTTCTTT. As protein: CASSYSNRGATEAFF.

This chain uses TRBV6-1 with TRBJ2-7; the D gene could be TRBD1 or TRBD2 (5 bases each). V lost 6 bases and J lost 2, with 14 bases in between. This CDR3 comprises 14 residues. Germline V lookup: CDR1 MNHNS, CDR2 SASEGT. In nucleotides, the CDR3 is TGTGCCAGCAGACCGGGACGTCCCCCCTACGAGCAGTACTTC. Translated, it gives CASRPGRPPYEQYF.

The chain employs TRBV15 and TRBJ1-6, with D possibly TRBD1 on 6 matching bases. Germline V lookup: CDR1 LNHNV, CDR2 YYDKDF (reference sequence). The V end lost 3 bases, the J end lost 10 bases, and 22 bases lay between the germline ends. This CDR3 contains 17 residues. The CDR3, as DNA: TGTGCCACCAGCAGGGAACCTCCGGGACAAGTATACTCACCCCTCCACTTT. It translates to CATSREPPGQVYSPLHF.

The V call is TRBV30, the J call TRBJ2-5; unclear D gene. The V end was cut by 2 bases, the J end by 5 bases, with 12 bases between. CDR3 size: 13 residues. The germline V gene encodes CDR1 GTSNPN and CDR2 SVGIG (reference sequence). CDR3 region: CAWSLGIRETQYF. The CDR3 DNA is TGTGCCTGGAGTTTAGGGATTCGGGAGACCCAGTACTTC.

This clonotype was observed many times. The chain joins TRBV30 to TRBJ1-5; no firm D call. The ends were cut back, 0 bases at V and 0 bases at J, with 6 bases in the middle. The CDR3 runs 14 residues. Germline CDR1 is GTSNPN and CDR2 is SVGIG (reference sequence). CDR3 nucleotides: TGTGCCTGGAGTGTAATGACTAGCAATCAGCCCCAGCATTTT. Translation: CAWSVMTSNQPQHF.

At least ten counts were recorded for this clonotype. V is TRBV28 and J is TRBJ1-5; D gene ambiguous. CDR1 and CDR2 from the germline V gene are MDHEN and SYDVKM. Trimming removed 6 bases at V and 4 bases at J, with 7 bases between. This CDR3 spans 12 amino acids. The CDR3: CASRTINQPQHF. The CDR3 DNA is TGTGCCAGCAGGACGATAAATCAGCCCCAGCATTTT.

In its sample, this clonotype was seen a few times. This chain uses TRBV7-2 with TRBJ2-1; D unresolved. The CDR3 has 15 residues. V dropped 1 base and J dropped 6 bases, with 13 bases sitting between them. Germline V gene data show CDR1 as SGHTA and CDR2 as FQGNSA. CDR3 residues: CASSLGVGVANEQFF. CDR3 bases: TGTGCCAGCAGCTTAGGAGTTGGGGTGGCCAATGAGCAGTTCTTC.

This clonotype was recorded many times. This sequence joins TRBV11-3 and TRBJ2-7; 9 positions match TRBD2. This CDR3 has 13 residues. Trimming at V came to 7 bases and at J to 4 bases, leaving 5 bases not matched to a gene. Germline CDR1 SGHNT, CDR2 YENEEA. The DNA of the CDR3 is TGTGCCAGCACAGATAGCGGGAGATACGAGCAGTACTTC. It is translated as CASTDSGRYEQYF.

This clonotype showed up just once. The chain employs TRBV19 and TRBJ2-3; D is possibly TRBD1 (6 bases). Trimming cost V 3 bases and J 0 bases, with 7 bases left between them. The CDR3 totals 14 residues. Germline V CDR1 and CDR2: LNHDA, SQIVND (reference sequence). In DNA form, the CDR3 reads TGTGCCAGTAGTATGACAGGTAGCACAGATACGCAGTATTTT. Protein product: CASSMTGSTDTQYF. Filled out from reference TRBV19 and TRBJ2-3, the complete variable domain reads DGGITQSPKYLFRKEGQNVTLSCEQNLNHDAMYWYRQDPGQGLRLIYYSQIVNDFQKGDIAEGYSVSREKKESFPLTVTSAQKNPTAFYLCASSMTGSTDTQYFGPGTRLTVL.

This rearrangement joins TRBV7-9 to TRBJ1-5; D unclear. This CDR3 region has 12 residues. Germline V gene data show CDR1 as SEHNR and CDR2 as FQNEAQ (reference sequence). The V end lost 4 bases, the J end lost 7 bases, and 8 bases lay between the germline ends. The CDR3 loop reads CASSSDLQPQHF. The CDR3, as DNA: TGTGCCAGCAGCTCCGACCTGCAGCCCCAGCATTTT.

The V call is TRBV7-9, the J call TRBJ2-2; weak D call: TRBD2 (6 bases). This CDR3 spans 15 amino acids. The V and J ends lost 7 bases and 3 bases respectively, with 15 bases between them. Germline V gene lookup returns CDR1 SEHNR and CDR2 FQNEAQ (reference sequence). CDR3 sequence reads: CASTPERVDTGELFF. CDR3 bases: TGTGCCAGCACCCCGGAGCGGGTAGACACCGGGGAGCTGTTTTTT.

As to this clonotype: A much larger clone sits a single nucleotide away, making a read error possible. The conserved phenylalanine or tryptophan normally closing the CDR3 is absent here, so this likely arose from a read error. The rearrangement uses TRBV7-9 and TRBJ1-1; tentative D call: TRBD1 (5 bases). The CDR3 spans 15 residues. Germline V lookup: CDR1 SEHNR, CDR2 FQNEAQ (reference sequence). The V end was cut by 5 bases, the J end by 4 bases, with 17 bases between. CDR3 region: CASSPREGSRTEAFL. CDR3 DNA: TGTGCCAGCAGCCCTCGGGAGGGGAGTCGCACTGAAGCTTTCTTA.

This clonotype was detected many times. V and J are TRBV2 and TRBJ2-1; 7 bases line up with TRBD2. The J segment lost 4 bases and the V segment lost 8 bases, leaving 8 bases of the junction unmatched. CDR3 size: 14 residues. The germline V gene encodes CDR1 SNHLY and CDR2 FYNNEI. The CDR3 DNA is TGTGCCAGCCCGCCGGGACTACCTTACAATGAGCAGTTCTTC. This encodes CASPPGLPYNEQFF.

There are many counts of this clonotype. The chain joins TRBV7-9 to TRBJ2-1; TRBD2 might be the D (6 bases). This CDR3 contains 14 residues. Germline V lookup: CDR1 SEHNR, CDR2 FQNEAQ (reference sequence). V lost 7 bases, J lost 0 bases, and 10 bases lay in between. The CDR3 loop reads CASTQTSSYNEQFF. In DNA form, the CDR3 reads TGTGCCAGCACCCAGACTAGCTCCTACAATGAGCAGTTCTTC. The full variable domain, in which reference TRBV7-9 and TRBJ2-1 provide the parts outside the CDR3, is DTGVSQNPRHKITKRGQNVTFRCDPISEHNRLYWYRQTLGQGPEFLTYFQNEAQLEKSRLLSDRFSAERPKGSFSTLEIQRTEQGDSAMYLCASTQTSSYNEQFFGPGTRLTVL.

This clonotype was recorded many times. J is TRBJ1-6 and V is TRBV30; no clear D. Trimming left V 5 bases short and J 5 bases short, with 10 bases between. Germline lookup yields CDR1 GTSNPN and CDR2 SVGIG (reference sequence). This CDR3 has 13 amino acids. The DNA for the CDR3 is TGTGCCTGGGCTAGGACGGATAATTCACCCCTCCACTTT. Its translation: CAWARTDNSPLHF.

A note on this clonotype: At one of its ends the junction is not consistent with the germline gene, which may arise from a read error. The genes are TRBV4-1 and TRBJ2-3; no definite D call. Germline CDR1 reads MGHRA; CDR2 reads YSYEKL. The CDR3 has 16 residues. The DNA of the CDR3 is TGCGCCAGCGGCCAAGCTCCAGCTCTAAGCACAGATACGCAGTATTTT. Protein product: CASGQAPALSTDTQYF.

In this sample, this clonotype turned up many times. The J gene is TRBJ2-7, the V gene TRBV7-9, with D maybe TRBD2 (6 bases). CDR3 size: 17 residues. Germline V lookup: CDR1 SEHNR, CDR2 FQNEAQ (reference sequence). V shed 3 bases and J shed 0 bases, with 18 bases lying between them. The CDR3: CASSFLQGGTNSYEQYF. CDR3 DNA: TGTGCCAGCAGCTTCCTACAAGGCGGGACGAACTCCTACGAGCAGTACTTC.

This clonotype was observed a handful of times. J is TRBJ2-5 and V is TRBV7-9; TRBD2 matches at 9 bases. Germline CDR1 reads SEHNR; CDR2 reads FQNEAQ (reference sequence). Trimming cost V 5 bases and J 5 bases; bases outside gene matches: 12. The CDR3 is 16 residues long. CDR3 protein: CASSRGMREGRETQYF. DNA for the CDR3: TGTGCCAGCAGCCGAGGCATGCGGGAGGGAAGGGAGACCCAGTACTTC.

This clonotype was picked up a small number of times. This sequence joins TRBV14 and TRBJ2-7; possibly TRBD2 for D (5 bases). The CDR3 contains 13 residues. Germline V gene data show CDR1 as SGHDN and CDR2 as FVKESK. The V end was cut by 1 base, the J end by 5 bases, with 9 bases between. The CDR3 region has the DNA TGTGCCAGCAGCCAAGCTCTAGCCGACGAGCAGTACTTC. Protein product: CASSQALADEQYF.